Presented here are 23 T cell receptor beta chains from one specimen sequenced in a study of cytomegalovirus exposure and HLA in healthy donors. The PCR had 60 Vbeta and 13 Jbeta primers. The repertoire was sequenced with immunoSEQ multiplex PCR; TCRdb's copy has only in-frame clones and lacks some. Its table records approximately 40,000 clones. Source material: PBMCs. The receptors here all came from a human donor in good health.

The genes are TRBV4-2 and TRBJ2-3; 10 positions match TRBD2. There are 16 residues in the CDR3. Per the germline V gene, CDR1 is LGHNA and CDR2 is YNFKEQ. J lost 4 bases, V lost 2 bases, and 6 bases had no gene match. The CDR3 region is CASSQIAGGGADTQYF. CDR3 coding DNA: TGTGCCAGCAGCCAAATAGCGGGGGGCGGTGCAGATACGCAGTATTTT.

The chain employs TRBV30 and TRBJ2-7, with D maybe TRBD1 (6 bases). V lost 7 bases and J 1 base, leaving 11 bases between the germline ends. This CDR3 contains 12 residues. Looked up from germline, CDR1 is GTSNPN and CDR2 is SVGIG (reference sequence). The CDR3, as DNA: TGTGCCTCCGGGACAAATTCCTACGAGCAGTACTTC. Its protein product is CASGTNSYEQYF.

In DNA, the CDR3 is TGTGCCAGTAGTATGGGCAGGGGAGATACGCAGTATTTT. Amino acids: CASSMGRGDTQYF. The genes are TRBV19 and TRBJ2-3; possibly TRBD1 for D (6 bases). Per germline, CDR1 LNHDA and CDR2 SQIVND (reference sequence). The CDR3 sequence is 13 residues long. V shed 3 bases and J shed 5 bases, with 9 bases lying between them.

The rearrangement joins TRBV6-1 to TRBJ1-5, with D unresolved. Trimming removed 6 bases at V and 0 bases at J, with 9 bases between. Germline V lookup: CDR1 MNHNS, CDR2 SASEGT. The CDR3 is 14 amino acids. CDR3 nucleotides: TGTGCCAGCAGGCAGGAAATTAGCAATCAGCCCCAGCATTTT. This gives the protein CASRQEISNQPQHF.

V and J are TRBV13 and TRBJ2-3; D unresolved. Trimming shortened V by 8 bases and J by 2 bases, and 17 bases separated the two germline ends. The CDR3 is 15 amino acids. The V gene's germline CDR1 is PRHDT and CDR2 FYEKMQ (reference sequence). Written as DNA, the CDR3 is TGTGCCAGCGGCTCTCTACCCCAAGACACAGATACGCAGTATTTT. Encoded protein: CASGSLPQDTDTQYF.

The V gene is TRBV7-7, the J gene TRBJ1-5, with a possible D match to TRBD1 (6 bases). This CDR3 has 13 residues. Germline lookup yields CDR1 SSHAT and CDR2 FNYEAQ (reference sequence). CDR3 amino acids: CASSPGVNQPQHF. CDR3 nucleotide sequence: TGTGCTAGCTCCCCAGGGGTCAATCAGCCCCAGCATTTT.

The genes are TRBV6-1 and TRBJ1-2; TRBD1 is a possible D gene (5 bases). This CDR3 is built from 12 residues. The germline CDR1 and CDR2 sequences are MNHNS and SASEGT. The V end lost 4 bases, the J end lost 5 bases, and 8 bases lay between the germline ends. The CDR3 DNA follows: TGTGCCAGCAGTGGGACAAATTATGGCTACACCTTC. This codes for CASSGTNYGYTF.

The chain couples TRBV7-3 to TRBJ2-1; no definite D call. Trimming shortened V by 4 bases and J by 6 bases, and 19 bases separated the two germline ends. The CDR3 totals 16 residues. CDR1 is SGHTA and CDR2 is FQGTGA in the germline V gene. DNA for the CDR3: TGTGCCAGCAGCTCCCAGGCCGCCCTCAGCCCCAATGAGCAGTTCTTC. It specifies CASSSQAALSPNEQFF.

The V and J genes are TRBV4-2 and TRBJ1-2; tentative D call: TRBD1 (6 bases). V lost 1 base and J lost 4, with 10 bases in between. The CDR3 runs 14 residues. Germline CDR1 is LGHNA and CDR2 is YNFKEQ. The CDR3 region has the DNA TGTGCCAGCAGCCAAGCCACAGGGTCCTATGGCTACACCTTC. Translation gives CASSQATGSYGYTF.

The chain couples TRBV28 to TRBJ1-5; D gene unclear. V lost 7 bases and J 0 bases, leaving 7 bases between the germline ends. This CDR3 comprises 13 residues. In germline, CDR1 is MDHEN, CDR2 SYDVKM. This CDR3 is CASIENSNQPQHF. Written as DNA, the CDR3 is TGTGCCAGCATTGAGAATAGCAATCAGCCCCAGCATTTT.

The chain carries TRBV4-1 and TRBJ1-5; D possibly corresponds to TRBD1 (6 bases). The germline gives CDR1 MGHRA, CDR2 YSYEKL. This CDR3 comprises 15 residues. Trimming shortened V by 5 bases and J by 0 bases, and 11 bases separated the two germline ends. CDR3 region: CASSYGQFSNQPQHF. The CDR3 DNA reads as TGCGCCAGCAGCTACGGACAGTTTAGCAATCAGCCCCAGCATTTT.

The chain combines TRBV19 with TRBJ1-6; 7 bases line up with TRBD1. Germline CDR1 and CDR2: LNHDA and SQIVND (reference sequence). The CDR3 extends over 14 amino acids. The J segment lost 6 bases and the V segment lost 8 bases, leaving 7 bases of the junction unmatched. In DNA, the CDR3 is TGTGCCAGTTCGGGACAGAACGGTAATTCACCCCTCCACTTT. Its translation is CASSGQNGNSPLHF. The whole variable domain, remainder taken from reference TRBV19 and TRBJ1-6, is DGGITQSPKYLFRKEGQNVTLSCEQNLNHDAMYWYRQDPGQGLRLIYYSQIVNDFQKGDIAEGYSVSREKKESFPLTVTSAQKNPTAFYLCASSGQNGNSPLHFGNGTRLTVT.

Remarks on this clone: Relative to the germline gene, one junction end is altered; a read error may explain this. Distinct nucleotide sequences in the sample also encode this CDR3. The chain couples TRBV6-5 to TRBJ1-6, with 7 bases matching TRBD1. In germline, CDR1 is MNHEY, CDR2 SVGAGI. CDR3 size: 14 residues. CDR3 residues: CASSYQGGNSPLHF. The CDR3 bases are TGTGCCAGCAGTTACCAGGGGGGTAATTCACCCCTACACTTT.

The chain uses TRBV7-8 and TRBJ2-7; D may be TRBD1 (6 bases). V was clipped by 1 base and J by 4 bases, with 8 bases between them. The V gene's germline CDR1 is SGHVS and CDR2 FQNEAQ. CDR3 size: 13 residues. CDR3 DNA sequence: TGTGCCAGCAGCTTAGGGACAGCGTACGAGCAGTACTTC. Its protein product is CASSLGTAYEQYF.

This rearrangement joins TRBV14 to TRBJ2-2; D possibly corresponds to TRBD1 (6 bases). There are 18 residues in the CDR3. With 2 bases removed from V and 8 bases from J, the gap between germline ends came to 24 bases. Per the germline V gene, CDR1 is SGHDN and CDR2 is FVKESK. This CDR3 reads CASSQHDRQTRGAGELFF. Written as DNA, the CDR3 is TGTGCCAGCAGCCAACACGACCGTCAGACCAGGGGAGCGGGGGAGCTGTTTTTT.

The DNA of the CDR3 is TGTGCCAGTAGGGCGGGACAGGTAAACAATGAGCAGTTCTTC. Its translation: CASRAGQVNNEQFF. The chain recombines TRBV19 with TRBJ2-1, with 8 bases aligning to TRBD1. V trimming: 6 bases; J trimming: 5 bases; junction bases outside the gene matches: 6. CDR1 is LNHDA, CDR2 SQIVND, per germline (reference sequence). The CDR3 is made up of 14 amino acids.

The chain joins TRBV7-2 to TRBJ2-5; a possible D gene is TRBD2 (5 bases). Trimming removed 3 bases from V and 7 bases from J, with 18 bases in between. CDR3 length: 15 residues. Germline loops: CDR1 SGHTA, CDR2 FQGNSA. CDR3 in DNA: TGTGCCAGCAGCTTGTCGGGGATCATCTCTGGGACCCAGTACTTC. It encodes CASSLSGIISGTQYF.

V is TRBV7-2 and J is TRBJ1-6; D gene ambiguous. The germline V gene encodes CDR1 SGHTA and CDR2 FQGNSA. V was trimmed by 5 bases and J by 4 bases, leaving 15 bases between them. The CDR3 runs 16 residues. The CDR3 spells CASSPQSESYNSPLHF. The CDR3 bases are TGTGCCAGCAGCCCACAGTCAGAGAGTTATAATTCACCCCTCCACTTT.

This chain uses TRBV7-3 with TRBJ1-1, with TRBD1 matching 8 bases. Trimming at V came to 4 bases and at J to 6 bases, leaving 4 bases not matched to a gene. The CDR3 has 13 amino acids. Looked up from germline, CDR1 is SGHTA and CDR2 is FQGTGA. The CDR3 DNA is TGTGCCAGCAGCTCGGACAGGGACGCTGAAGCTTTCTTT. Protein product: CASSSDRDAEAFF.

V is TRBV7-6 and J is TRBJ2-7, with 8 positions matching TRBD1. V was pared by 3 bases and J by 4 bases, with 5 bases of the junction left unmatched. Germline V lookup: CDR1 SGHVS, CDR2 FNYEAQ. This CDR3 spans 14 amino acids. The CDR3 DNA follows: TGTGCCAGCAGCTTCGGGACAGGAACTTACGAGCAGTACTTC. As protein: CASSFGTGTYEQYF.

This sequence joins TRBV19 and TRBJ1-3; D unresolved. Between the trimmed V and J ends, which lost 1 base and 5 bases, there was a span of 9 bases. The CDR3 runs 14 residues. Germline V lookup: CDR1 LNHDA, CDR2 SQIVND (reference sequence). The CDR3 nucleotides are TGTGCCAGTAGTATAGGACGGGAACGAAACACCATATATTTT. Its protein product is CASSIGRERNTIYF.

The chain carries TRBV5-5 and TRBJ1-1; 9 nucleotides align to TRBD1. Trimming removed 5 bases from V and 4 bases from J; junction bases left unmatched: 6. This CDR3 region has 14 residues. In germline, CDR1 is SGHKS, CDR2 YYEKEE (reference sequence). This CDR3 reads CASRFRDRATEAFF. The CDR3 region has the DNA TGTGCCAGCAGATTCCGGGACAGGGCCACTGAAGCTTTCTTT.

The J gene is TRBJ2-3, the V gene TRBV30, with TRBD1 as a possible D gene (5 bases). The CDR3 has 15 amino acids. The ends were cut back, 8 bases at V and 4 bases at J, with 22 bases in the middle. CDR1 and CDR2 from the germline V gene are GTSNPN and SVGIG (reference sequence). DNA of the CDR3: TGTGCCGGGCGAAGGGCCCAGGGTGCCGCAGATACGCAGTATTTT. It codes for CAGRRAQGAADTQYF.